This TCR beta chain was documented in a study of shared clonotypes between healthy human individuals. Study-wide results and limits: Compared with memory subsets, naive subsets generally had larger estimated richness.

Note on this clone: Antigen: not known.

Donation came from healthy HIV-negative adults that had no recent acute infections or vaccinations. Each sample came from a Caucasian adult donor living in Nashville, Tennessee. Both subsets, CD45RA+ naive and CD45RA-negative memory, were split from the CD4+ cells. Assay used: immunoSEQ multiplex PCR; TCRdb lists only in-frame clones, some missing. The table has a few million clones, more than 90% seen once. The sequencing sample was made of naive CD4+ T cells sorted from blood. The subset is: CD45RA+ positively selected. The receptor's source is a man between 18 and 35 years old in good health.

CDR3 residues: CASSLGTGLAYEQYF. CDR3 DNA sequence: TGCGCCAGCAGCTTGGGGACAGGGCTGGCCTACGAGCAGTACTTC. The chain recombines TRBV5-1 with TRBJ2-7; 8 bases line up with TRBD1. This CDR3 is built from 15 residues. V lost 0 bases and J lost 2; bases outside the gene matches: 4. Germline CDR1 is SGHRS and CDR2 is YFSETQ.